Sequencing of this T cell receptor beta chain was carried out in a study of T cells in Graves' hyperthyroidism and ophthalmopathy. V was shortened by 7 bases and J by 3 bases, with 18 bases between the two germline ends. CDR3 length: 15 residues. Germline CDR1 reads MNHEY; CDR2 reads SVGEGT. Amplification targeted TCR beta CDR3 regions from RNA transcripts. The HTBI primer set was used in a first-round RT-PCR of the TCR CDR3. TCRdb reprocessed the multiplex PCR reads via MiXCR and lists one record per CDR3 protein. The table has around 300,000 distinct CDR3 sequences, less than 15% seen once. The patients, who ranged from 18 to 65 in age, presented with newly diagnosed hyperthyroidism lasting under 2 months. This clonotype was recorded at least ten times.

Sequencing used blood. This receptor was identified in a woman aged 25-40 years with Graves' hyperthyroidism that later progressed to Graves' ophthalmopathy. V gene TRBV6-2 or TRBV6-3 combines with J gene TRBJ1-2; unclear D gene. The CDR3 nucleotides are TGTGCCAGCACGAGTCCCGGGCTTAGGGACTATGGCTACACCTTC. Translation: CASTSPGLRDYGYTF.